What follows are 15 T cell receptor beta chains derived from one specimen sequenced in a study of T cells in Graves' hyperthyroidism and ophthalmopathy. There were TCR beta CDR3 regions amplified from RNA transcripts. HTBI primers drove first-round RT-PCR of the TCR CDR3. TCRdb re-analysed the multiplex PCR reads in MiXCR, keeping a single row per CDR3 protein. The repertoire consists of almost 350,000 distinct CDR3 sequences, with around a sixth occurring once and the leading ten covering 15% to 19%. Sequenced: blood. These receptors were collected from a woman aged 40 to 55 with Graves' ophthalmopathy.

This clonotype has a count of ten or more. The chain links TRBV28 to TRBJ1-2; TRBD1 aligns across 8 bases. This CDR3 contains 13 residues. The V segment lost 8 bases and the J segment 5 bases; nucleotides outside the gene matches: 7. The V gene's germline CDR1 is MDHEN and CDR2 SYDVKM. The CDR3 loop reads CASEQGVRYGYTF. CDR3 in DNA: TGTGCCAGCGAACAGGGGGTCCGGTATGGCTACACCTTC.

This clonotype has a count of ten or more. The V gene is TRBV6-2 or TRBV6-3, the J gene TRBJ2-7, with 8 nucleotides matching TRBD2. Germline assignment: CDR1 MNHEY and CDR2 SVGEGT. J gave up 3 bases and V 6 bases, and 7 bases lay outside the gene matches. The CDR3 has 14 residues. The CDR3 region has the DNA TGTGCCAGCAGGGGGACTAGGAGTCTCTACGAGCAGTACTTC. Translated: CASRGTRSLYEQYF.

This clonotype was detected ten times or more. J is TRBJ2-2 and V is TRBV2, with 9 bases matching TRBD2. This CDR3 contains 15 residues. Germline CDR1 is SNHLY and CDR2 is FYNNEI. With 0 bases clipped from V and 5 bases from J, the junction kept 1 base outside the gene matches. DNA for the CDR3: TGTGCCAGCAGTGAAGCGCGGGGGGGGACCGGGGAGCTGTTTTTT. This translates into CASSEARGGTGELFF.

The chain has TRBV19 and TRBJ2-1; 10 bases agree with TRBD2. This CDR3 is built from 16 residues. Unmatched junction bases numbered 12, after V lost 6 bases and J lost 7 bases. From germline, CDR1 is LNHDA and CDR2 SQIVND (reference sequence). In DNA form, the CDR3 reads TGTGCCAGTAGGGCGATTGTAGCGGGAGGAAGGAATGAGCAGTTCTTC. Encoded protein: CASRAIVAGGRNEQFF.

In its sample, this clonotype was seen many times. The V call is TRBV28, the J call TRBJ1-5; D uncertain. Looked up from germline, CDR1 is MDHEN and CDR2 is SYDVKM. CDR3 size: 14 residues. Trimming cost V 7 bases and J 4 bases, with 14 bases left between them. Here the CDR3 DNA reads TGTGCCAGCATGGAGGGTTCGGGTAATCAGCCCCAGCATTTT. Protein product: CASMEGSGNQPQHF.

Ten or more counts support this clonotype. The rearrangement links TRBV15 to TRBJ1-1; the D gene is possibly TRBD1 (5 bases). The CDR3 length is 14 residues. V was clipped by 1 base and J by 4 bases, with 10 bases between them. Germline V gene sequence: CDR1 LNHNV, CDR2 YYDKDF (reference sequence). CDR3 nucleotides: TGTGCCACCAGCAGAGCCGGGAGGGGCACTGAAGCTTTCTTT. Its translation is CATSRAGRGTEAFF.

This clonotype showed up many times. This chain joins TRBV12-3 or TRBV12-4 and TRBJ1-6; 9 nucleotides match TRBD1. This CDR3 has 15 amino acids. V lost 3 bases to trimming and J lost 6 bases; unmatched junction nucleotides: 3. The CDR3 sequence is CASSFGTGTNSPLHF. The CDR3 nucleotides are TGTGCCAGCAGTTTTGGGACAGGGACTAATTCACCCCTCCACTTT.

This clonotype was counted many times. The chain is built from TRBV28 and TRBJ2-5; D possibly uses TRBD1 or TRBD2 (6 bases each). The CDR3 runs to 16 residues. Germline values: CDR1 MDHEN, CDR2 SYDVKM. Trimming removed 6 bases from V and 5 bases from J, with 22 bases in between. The CDR3 DNA reads as TGTGCCAGCAGCAAAGACAGGCCTTTAGGGGGGGAGACCCAGTACTTC. Its translation: CASSKDRPLGGETQYF. Using reference TRBV28 and TRBJ2-5 for the parts outside the CDR3, the full variable domain is DVKVTQSSRYLVKRTGEKVFLECVQDMDHENMFWYRQDPGLGLRLIYFSYDVKMKEKGDIPEGYSVSREKKERFSLILESASTNQTSMYLCASSKDRPLGGETQYFGPGTRLLVL.

This clonotype was seen many times. The chain couples TRBV11-2 to TRBJ1-2; TRBD1 is a possible D gene (6 bases). V was trimmed by 0 bases and J by 6 bases, leaving 14 bases between them. The CDR3 is 15 amino acids. Germline V CDR1 and CDR2: SGHAT, FQNNGV. The CDR3 coding sequence is TGTGCCAGCAGCTTAGATTTACAGGGATGGGATGGCTACACCTTC. Translated: CASSLDLQGWDGYTF.

The CDR3 DNA follows: TGTGCCAGCAGCTTAGGAGGGACAGGGGTCTCGGAGCAGTACTTC. Its protein is CASSLGGTGVSEQYF. The V call is TRBV7-2, the J call TRBJ2-7, with 10 bases matching TRBD1. Germline trimming cut 1 base from V and 7 bases from J; bases unmatched to any gene: 7. Germline V gene lookup returns CDR1 SGHTA and CDR2 FQGNSA. The CDR3 is made up of 15 amino acids. Full variable domain (outside the CDR3, taken from reference TRBV7-2 and TRBJ2-7): GAGVSQSPSNKVTEKGKDVELRCDPISGHTALYWYRQSLGQGLEFLIYFQGNSAPDKSGLPSDRFSAERTGGSVSTLTIQRTQQEDSAVYLCASSLGGTGVSEQYFGPGTRLTVT.

This clonotype has at least ten counts. The chain couples TRBV6-1 to TRBJ2-5; D is ambiguous. This CDR3 is built from 16 residues. CDR1 is MNHNS, CDR2 SASEGT, per germline. V lost 2 bases and J lost 0, with 13 bases in between. The CDR3 loop reads CASSESGTTYQETQYF. Here the CDR3 DNA reads TGTGCCAGCAGTGAATCGGGTACTACCTACCAAGAGACCCAGTACTTC.

This clonotype came up many times. The chain recombines TRBV30 with TRBJ2-1; 14 positions agree with TRBD2. V lost 4 bases and J lost 0; bases outside the gene matches: 5. The CDR3 extends over 17 amino acids. CDR1 GTSNPN and CDR2 SVGIG come from the germline V gene (reference sequence). The CDR3 is CAWIRLAGGSSYNEQFF. CDR3 nucleotide sequence: TGTGCCTGGATTCGACTAGCGGGAGGGAGCTCCTACAATGAGCAGTTCTTC.

This clonotype came up once. The chain links TRBV12-3 or TRBV12-4 to TRBJ2-2, with a tentative D call TRBD2 (6 bases). CDR3 length: 16 amino acids. Trimming shortened V by 3 bases and J by 0 bases, and 11 bases separated the two germline ends. CDR3 bases: TGTGCCAGCAGTTTTCGGTCGGGGGCGAACACCGGGGAGCTGTTTTTT. It encodes CASSFRSGANTGELFF.

The table lists this clonotype with a few counts. The CDR3 bases are TGTGCCAGCAGCTTCCTGGGCCCAGCCTCCAACACTGAAGCTTTCTTT. Its translation is CASSFLGPASNTEAFF. V gene TRBV5-6 combines with J gene TRBJ1-1; D call uncertain. The length of the CDR3 is 16 residues. Germline CDR1 SGHDT, CDR2 YYEEEE. V was pared by 2 bases and J by 2 bases, with 16 bases between.

This clonotype was observed at least ten times. The CDR3, as DNA: TGCGCCAGCAGCCACGGACCGGGCAGCGACGAAGGGGAGCTGTTTTTT. Its translation is CASSHGPGSDEGELFF. The rearrangement uses TRBV4-1 and TRBJ2-2, with D hard to call. V lost 3 bases to trimming and J lost 8 bases, with 19 bases between them. This CDR3 contains 16 residues. In germline, CDR1 is MGHRA, CDR2 YSYEKL.